The sequence of this TCR beta chain was determined in a study of T cells in Graves' hyperthyroidism and ophthalmopathy. Study-wide results and limits: Blood also showed most of the thyroid clonotypes that were expanded above 0.001. Ophthalmopathy onset followed model prediction by a median around 6.9 months.

TCR beta CDR3 sequences were amplified from RNA transcripts. Researchers ran a first-round RT-PCR on the TCR CDR3 using the HTBI primer set. TCRdb analysed the multiplex PCR reads with MiXCR anew, one entry per CDR3 protein. The sample yields 360,000 or so distinct CDR3 sequences, 15% to 20% seen once. An absence of ophthalmopathy progression within 18 months meant stable Graves' hyperthyroidism. Researchers barred patients who had uncontrolled infection, other autoimmune disease, pregnancy or lactation. With respect to this clonotype: The antigen remains undetermined.

The receptor's source is a woman younger than 35 with Graves' hyperthyroidism. What was sequenced was blood.

CDR3 bases: TGTGCCAGCAGTTTCCAGCCAGGGGGTGTATACGAGCAGTACTTC. This encodes CASSFQPGGVYEQYF. This chain connects TRBV27 to TRBJ2-7; TRBD1 matches at 7 bases. Trimming cost V 3 bases and J 4 bases; bases outside gene matches: 9. Per germline, CDR1 MNHEY and CDR2 SMNVEV (reference sequence). The CDR3 sequence is 15 residues long.